The present TCR beta chain was sequenced within a study of cytomegalovirus exposure and HLA in healthy donors. Findings and limits, study-wide: Later on, analysis showed that most CMV-associated TCR beta chains appeared to be HLA-restricted.

The PCR had 60 Vbeta and 13 Jbeta primers. Libraries were prepared by immunoSEQ multiplex PCR; TCRdb keeps only in-frame clonotypes and omits some of them. The sample has under 300,000 clones; around 66% are singletons. As for this clone: Its antigen is currently unknown.

This CDR3 spans 15 amino acids. Germline CDR1 MDHEN, CDR2 SYDVKM. Trimming stripped 5 bases from V and 0 bases from J, with 13 bases between. The sequence came from a female donor in good health and CMV-seronegative. The chain recombines TRBV28 with TRBJ1-1, with D uncertain. The sample comprised PBMCs. CDR3 in DNA: TGTGCCAGCAGTCCGTCACAAACGATGAACACTGAAGCTTTCTTT. This sequence encodes CASSPSQTMNTEAFF.